This T cell receptor (beta chain) was observed in a study of identical twins (dated by TCRdb to the mid-2010s). About the study as a whole: To test whether fetal clonotypes persist, the study used deep sequencing on TCR alpha and beta repertoires from monozygotic twins, unrelated adults of various ages, and cord blood. Replicate twin experiments were performed at different times using different library preparation protocols to rule out contamination. Overall study outcomes, separate from this receptor: Invariant T cells such as MAIT and iNKT could partly confound zero-insertion analyses, though diverse VJ usage argued against this for most clonotypes. Because the same donors could not be followed over many years, conclusions were based on cross-sectional statistical analysis. Excess twin sharing in beta out-of-frame sequences was weaker because fewer shared sequences lowered the signal-to-noise ratio. In monozygotic twins, recombination models systematically underestimated out-of-frame TCR alpha sharing, but the models matched the sharing seen between unrelated individuals. Compared with coincidental sharing between unrelated individuals, out-of-frame TCR alpha sequences shared between twins had an excess of sequences with low generation probability. Fewer insertions were carried by abundant cord blood beta clonotypes, a similar but weaker trend appeared in young adult naive repertoires, and no such trend appeared in memory repertoires.

V gives up 2 bases and J gives up 2 bases, and the segment between their germline ends measures 5 bases. The germline V gene (reference sequence) provides CDR1 MNHNY and CDR2 SVGAGI. From the cysteine through the phenylalanine, the CDR3 covers 13 amino acids. Only the CDR3 part of the read is kept: 39 bases, read in frame from the first base. All donors were healthy Caucasians. This clonotype occurred a few times. Which antigen it targets is not known. Per-base quality was not reported, and no clone a single base away is much larger than it. The library was produced with 5' RACE. Sequencing took place on an Illumina HiSeq 2000. A universal primer binding site was added through template switching, and the final cDNA carried a unique molecular identifier so that TCR cDNA molecules could be counted accurately. First-strand cDNA for TCR alpha and beta chains was synthesized from specific primers in the conserved constant-segment region. To control for contamination, each cDNA library was double barcoded with a SMART-Mk sample barcode plus Illumina barcodes. TruSeq adapter sequences, together with Illumina sample barcodes, were added in two successive PCR steps. Sequencing of the TCR alpha and beta cDNA libraries was done on the Illumina HiSeq platform using custom primers. On the authors' methods: MiGEC was used to process raw reads and extract unique molecular identifiers, and MiXCR was used to find CDR3 positions. For each individual, recombination models were inferred using an EM algorithm with the repgenHMM and IGoR tools. The tcR package in R was used for shared clonotype analysis, with sharing normalized by the product of cloneset sizes. To study raw recombination without the effects of thymic and clonal selection, out-of-frame nonproductive sequences were analyzed. TCRdb's own reprocessing of the public reads used fastp at Q25 and MiXCR and kept productive beta chains. Each CDR3 protein appears once, grouped with its most common genes and DNA. TCRdb assigned the V and J calls; the authors' analysis was not used. In all, the sample holds 1.5 million to 2 million distinct CDR3 sequences, and under 35% of those were seen once. 0.25% to 0.3% of the sample is held by the ten biggest clonotypes.

The sequence was collected from a newborn girl in good health. The chain is encoded by TRBV6-6 joined to TRBJ2-3, with the D segment identity uncertain. The sample was cord blood. In nucleotides, the sequence is TGTGCCAGCAGTTACGCCTTCACAGATACGCAGTATTTT. The encoded protein is CASSYAFTDTQYF.